The T cell receptor beta chain under discussion was sequenced for a study of radiation and T cells in renal cell carcinoma. As regards this clone: No antigen is known for it.

Overall study results and limits: No pretreatment tumor biopsies were available for baseline clonotypes. From baseline, blood top tumor clonotypes peaked at 2 weeks post-radiation.

Germline V gives CDR1 KGHSH, CDR2 LQKENI. The length of the CDR3 is 13 residues. Trimming took 2 bases from V and 7 from J, leaving 9 bases between them. Regarding time point: baseline pretreatment blood. Treatment denoted: 15 Gy SBRT to primary tumor, nephrectomy 4 weeks later. After SBRT, blood was collected at 2 and 4 weeks, plus baseline. The table came from immunoSEQ multiplex PCR; TCRdb's copy has only in-frame clones and leaves some out. The sample consists of 95,000 to 150,000 clones, roughly 80% of them appearing once. The material was blood, obtained from a patient whose treatment included radiotherapy and nephrectomy. The sequence came from a woman aged 60-75 years with renal cell carcinoma. The chain has TRBV18 and TRBJ2-1, with D perhaps matching TRBD2 (6 bases). CDR3 in amino acids: CASSPIGGNEQFF. The DNA for the CDR3 is TGTGCCAGCTCACCAATCGGGGGTAATGAGCAGTTCTTC.